This T cell receptor beta chain was sequenced in a study of control samples from healthy donors and cancer patients. TCRdb's copy holds only in-frame clones and misses some; the assay was immunoSEQ multiplex PCR. The data show about 180,000 clones, with 90% seen just once and about 1.4% held by the top ten. This clone was counted a few times. CDR3 length equals 18 residues. The ends were cut back, 6 bases at V and 4 bases at J, with 25 bases in the middle. Germline loops: CDR1 LNHDA, CDR2 SQIVND (reference sequence). V and J are TRBV19 and TRBJ1-5, with a tentative D call TRBD1 (5 bases). The specimen was blood. The clonotype comes from a woman aged 45-60 years in good health. CDR3 sequence: CASSQTGRRRFSNQPQHF. CDR3 sequence (DNA): TGTGCCAGTAGCCAGACGGGACGGCGCCGTTTCTCTAATCAGCCCCAGCATTTT.